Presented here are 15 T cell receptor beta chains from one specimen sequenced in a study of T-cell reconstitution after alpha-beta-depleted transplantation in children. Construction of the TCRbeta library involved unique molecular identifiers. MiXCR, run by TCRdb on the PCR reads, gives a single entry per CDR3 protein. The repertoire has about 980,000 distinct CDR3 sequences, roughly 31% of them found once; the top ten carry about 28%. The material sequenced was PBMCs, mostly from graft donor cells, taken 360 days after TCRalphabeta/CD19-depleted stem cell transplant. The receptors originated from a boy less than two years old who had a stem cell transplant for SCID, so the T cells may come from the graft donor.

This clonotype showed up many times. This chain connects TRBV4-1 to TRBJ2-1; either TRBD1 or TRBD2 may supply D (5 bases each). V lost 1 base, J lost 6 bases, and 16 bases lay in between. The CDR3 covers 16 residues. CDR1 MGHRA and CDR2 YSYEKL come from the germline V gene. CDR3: CASSQGMWGRTNEQFF. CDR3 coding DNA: TGCGCCAGCAGCCAAGGAATGTGGGGGAGAACCAATGAGCAGTTCTTC.

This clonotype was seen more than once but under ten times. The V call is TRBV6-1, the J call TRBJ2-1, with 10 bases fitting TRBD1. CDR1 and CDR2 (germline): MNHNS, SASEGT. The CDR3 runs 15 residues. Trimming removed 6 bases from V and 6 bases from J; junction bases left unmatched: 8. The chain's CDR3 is CASRIRDRGSNEQFF. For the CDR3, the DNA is TGTGCCAGCAGGATCCGGGACAGGGGCAGCAATGAGCAGTTCTTC.

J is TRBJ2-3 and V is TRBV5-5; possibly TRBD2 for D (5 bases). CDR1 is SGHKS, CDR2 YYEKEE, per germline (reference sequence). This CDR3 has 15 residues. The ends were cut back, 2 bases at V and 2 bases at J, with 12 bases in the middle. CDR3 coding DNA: TGTGCCAGCAGCTTCCTAGCCCTCCCCACAGATACGCAGTATTTT. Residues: CASSFLALPTDTQYF.

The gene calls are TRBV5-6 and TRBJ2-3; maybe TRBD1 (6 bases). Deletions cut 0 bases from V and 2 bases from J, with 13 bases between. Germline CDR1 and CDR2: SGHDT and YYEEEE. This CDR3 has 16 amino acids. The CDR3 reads CASSLGSRGYTDTQYF. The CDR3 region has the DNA TGTGCCAGCAGCTTGGGGAGCAGGGGCTACACAGATACGCAGTATTTT. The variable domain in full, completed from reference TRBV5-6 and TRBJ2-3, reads DAGVTQSPTHLIKTRGQQVTLRCSPKSGHDTVSWYQQALGQGPQFIFQYYEEEERQRGNFPDRFSGHQFPNYSSELNVNALLLGDSALYLCASSLGSRGYTDTQYFGPGTRLTVL.

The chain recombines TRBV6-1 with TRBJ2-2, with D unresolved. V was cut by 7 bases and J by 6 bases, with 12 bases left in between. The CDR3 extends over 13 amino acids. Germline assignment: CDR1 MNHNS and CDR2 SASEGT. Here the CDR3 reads CASNGFRSGELFF. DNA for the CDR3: TGTGCCAGCAACGGGTTTCGATCCGGGGAGCTGTTTTTT.

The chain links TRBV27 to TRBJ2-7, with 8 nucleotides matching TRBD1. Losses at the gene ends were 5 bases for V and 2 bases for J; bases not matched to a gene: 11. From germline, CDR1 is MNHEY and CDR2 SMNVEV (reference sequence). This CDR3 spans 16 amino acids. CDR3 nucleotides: TGTGCCAGCAGTCTCGTGGGACAGGCTAAGACCTACGAGCAGTACTTC. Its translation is CASSLVGQAKTYEQYF.

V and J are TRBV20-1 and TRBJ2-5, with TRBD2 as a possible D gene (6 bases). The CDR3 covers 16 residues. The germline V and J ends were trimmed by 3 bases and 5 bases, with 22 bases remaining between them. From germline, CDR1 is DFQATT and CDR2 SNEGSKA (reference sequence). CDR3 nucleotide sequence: TGCAGTGCTAGCCGTGGCAAGGGACTTTCAGGGGAGACCCAGTACTTC. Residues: CSASRGKGLSGETQYF.

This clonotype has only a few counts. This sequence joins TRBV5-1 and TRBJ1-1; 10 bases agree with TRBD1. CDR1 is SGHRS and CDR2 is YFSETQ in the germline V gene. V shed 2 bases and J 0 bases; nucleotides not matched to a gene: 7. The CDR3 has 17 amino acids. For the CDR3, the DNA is TGCGCCAGCAGCTTAAACCGACAGGGGGCCATGAACACTGAAGCTTTCTTT. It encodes CASSLNRQGAMNTEAFF. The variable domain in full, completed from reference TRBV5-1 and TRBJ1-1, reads KAGVTQTPRYLIKTRGQQVTLSCSPISGHRSVSWYQQTPGQGLQFLFEYFSETQRNKGNFPGRFSGRQFSNSRSEMNVSTLELGDSALYLCASSLNRQGAMNTEAFFGQGTRLTVV.

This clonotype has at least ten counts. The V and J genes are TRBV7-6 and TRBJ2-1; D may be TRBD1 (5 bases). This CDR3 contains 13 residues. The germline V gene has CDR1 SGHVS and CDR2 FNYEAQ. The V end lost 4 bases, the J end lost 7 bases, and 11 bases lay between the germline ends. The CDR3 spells CASSWDRGNEQFF. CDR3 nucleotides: TGTGCCAGCAGCTGGGATAGGGGTAATGAGCAGTTCTTC. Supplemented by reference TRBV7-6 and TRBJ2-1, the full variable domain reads GAGVSQSPRYKVTKRGQDVALRCDPISGHVSLYWYRQALGQGPEFLTYFNYEAQQDKSGLPNDRFSAERPEGSISTLTIQRTEQRDSAMYRCASSWDRGNEQFFGPGTRLTVL.

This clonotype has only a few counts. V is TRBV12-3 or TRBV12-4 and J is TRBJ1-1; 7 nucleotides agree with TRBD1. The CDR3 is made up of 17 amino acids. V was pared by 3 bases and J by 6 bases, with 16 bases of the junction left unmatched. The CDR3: CASSLRAQGGLNAEAFF. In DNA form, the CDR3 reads TGTGCCAGCAGTTTGAGGGCGCAGGGGGGTTTAAACGCTGAAGCTTTCTTT.

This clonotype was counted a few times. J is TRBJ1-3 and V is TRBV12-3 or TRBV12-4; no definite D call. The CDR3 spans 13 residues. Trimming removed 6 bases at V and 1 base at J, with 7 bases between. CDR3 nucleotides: TGTGCCAGCAGCGTTGTTTCTGGAAACACCATATATTTT. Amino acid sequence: CASSVVSGNTIYF.

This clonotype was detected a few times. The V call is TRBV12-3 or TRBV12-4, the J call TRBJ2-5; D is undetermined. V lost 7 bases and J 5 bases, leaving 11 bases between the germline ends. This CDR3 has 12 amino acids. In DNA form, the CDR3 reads TGTGCCAGCAATGACGGCCTGGAGACCCAGTACTTC. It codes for CASNDGLETQYF.

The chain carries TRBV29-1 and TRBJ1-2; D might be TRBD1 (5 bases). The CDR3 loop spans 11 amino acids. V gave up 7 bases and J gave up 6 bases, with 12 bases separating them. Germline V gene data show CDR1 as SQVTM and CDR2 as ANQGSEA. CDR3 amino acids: CSAGYSNGYTF. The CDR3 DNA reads TGCAGCGCAGGGTACAGTAATGGCTACACCTTC.

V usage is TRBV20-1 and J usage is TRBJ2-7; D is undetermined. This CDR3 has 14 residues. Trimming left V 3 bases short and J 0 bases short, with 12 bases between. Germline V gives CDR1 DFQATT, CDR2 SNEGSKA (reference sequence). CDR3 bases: TGCAGTGCTAGTAAGTCTAGGTACTCCTACGAGCAGTACTTC. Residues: CSASKSRYSYEQYF.

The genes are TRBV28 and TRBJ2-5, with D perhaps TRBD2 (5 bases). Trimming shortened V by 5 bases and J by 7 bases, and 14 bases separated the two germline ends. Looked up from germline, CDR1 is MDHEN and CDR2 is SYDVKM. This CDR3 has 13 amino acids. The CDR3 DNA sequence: TGTGCCAGCAGTCCTCTCCCCGGAGGGACCCAGTACTTC. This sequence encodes CASSPLPGGTQYF.